The 15 T cell receptor beta chains given below trace back to one sample, sequenced in a study of OX40 agonist ivuxolimab in advanced cancers. The table came from immunoSEQ multiplex PCR; TCRdb's copy has only in-frame clones and leaves some out. Here the sample spans roughly 80,000 clones, over 80% being singletons. This specimen consisted of CD4+ or CD8+ T cells sorted from blood, obtained in a trial of the OX40 agonist ivuxolimab. The receptors here all came from an adult with an advanced solid tumor such as melanoma, head and neck, liver or kidney cancer.

The chain is built from TRBV18 and TRBJ2-1; D perhaps matches TRBD1 (5 bases). Germline V gene sequence: CDR1 KGHSH, CDR2 LQKENI. V lost 0 bases and J 9 bases, leaving 9 bases between the germline ends. The length of the CDR3 is 13 residues. The CDR3 loop reads CASSPPQGSEQFF. The DNA of the CDR3 is TGTGCCAGCTCACCACCGCAGGGAAGTGAGCAGTTCTTC. The full variable domain, rest sourced from reference TRBV18 and TRBJ2-1, is NAGVMQNPRHLVRRRGQEARLRCSPMKGHSHVYWYRQLPEEGLKFMVYLQKENIIDESGMPKERFSAEFPKEGPSILRIQQVVRGDSAAYFCASSPPQGSEQFFGPGTRLTVL.

Details on this clone: Compared with germline, one end of the junction differs, possibly owing to a read error. This sequence joins TRBV20-1 and TRBJ2-4, with 8 bases aligning to TRBD1. The CDR3 spans 11 residues. Germline V gene sequence: CDR1 DFQATT, CDR2 SNEGSKA (reference sequence). The CDR3 coding sequence is TGCAGTGCACTGGGGCGGGACAGGATCAGGTTC. Its translation: CSALGRDRIRF.

This clone has just one count. The chain employs TRBV5-1 and TRBJ1-6, with 7 nucleotides matching TRBD1. V was clipped by 2 bases and J by 6 bases; unmatched bases: 2. The CDR3 consists of 14 residues. Germline CDR1 SGHRS, CDR2 YFSETQ. CDR3 in amino acids: CASSFTGVNSPLHF. For the CDR3, the DNA is TGCGCCAGCAGCTTTACAGGGGTTAATTCACCCCTCCACTTT.

V and J are TRBV7-2 and TRBJ2-7, with 7 nucleotides matching TRBD1. Trimming cost V 2 bases and J 5 bases; bases outside gene matches: 6. The CDR3 has 14 residues. Germline CDR1 SGHTA, CDR2 FQGNSA. CDR3 nucleotide sequence: TGTGCCAGCAGCTTATCACAGGGGCGGCACGAGCAGTACTTC. This codes for CASSLSQGRHEQYF.

The chain recombines TRBV9 with TRBJ2-3; TRBD1 aligns across 10 bases. Unmatched junction bases numbered 6, after V lost 3 bases and J lost 5 bases. The CDR3 has 15 amino acids. Germline V gene lookup returns CDR1 SGDLS and CDR2 YYNGEE. In nucleotides, the CDR3 is TGTGCCAGCAGCGCCCGACAGGGGGCGCGAGATACGCAGTATTTT. It specifies CASSARQGARDTQYF.

V usage is TRBV7-9 and J usage is TRBJ2-3; D tentatively reads TRBD1 or TRBD2 (6 bases each). Trimming shortened V by 4 bases and J by 11 bases, and 13 bases separated the two germline ends. Germline loops: CDR1 SEHNR, CDR2 FQNEAQ (reference sequence). This CDR3 has 12 residues. CDR3 amino acids: CASSWEEGGQYF. For the CDR3, the DNA is TGTGCCAGCAGCTGGGAAGAGGGGGGGCAGTATTTT.

CDR3 amino acids: CASSEAVAFSNQPQHF. The CDR3 bases are TGTGCCAGCAGTGAAGCAGTGGCTTTTAGCAATCAGCCCCAGCATTTT. The chain has TRBV6-1 and TRBJ1-5; D is unclear. The CDR3 has 16 amino acids. V lost 0 bases to trimming and J lost 0 bases, with 9 bases between them. Per germline, CDR1 MNHNS and CDR2 SASEGT.

The chain is built from TRBV7-3 and TRBJ2-1; the D is unclear. The germline V and J ends were trimmed by 4 bases and 6 bases, with 7 bases remaining between them. Germline V gene data show CDR1 as SGHTA and CDR2 as FQGTGA. The CDR3 totals 12 residues. In nucleotides, the CDR3 is TGTGCCAGCAGCTCCCAAATCAATGAGCAGTTCTTC. It codes for CASSSQINEQFF.

This clone was counted a few times. The chain recombines TRBV6-5 with TRBJ1-4, with D possibly being TRBD1 (5 bases). This CDR3 has 12 residues. Germline CDR1 is MNHEY and CDR2 is SVGAGI. Trimming removed 8 bases at V and 7 bases at J, with 11 bases between. CDR3: CASQGAGEKLFF. Here the CDR3 DNA reads TGTGCCAGCCAAGGGGCTGGTGAAAAACTGTTTTTT.

CDR3 sequence: CARSFPLAETNYNEQFF. The CDR3 DNA sequence: TGTGCCAGAAGCTTCCCCCTAGCGGAAACAAACTACAATGAGCAGTTCTTC. V and J are TRBV5-3 and TRBJ2-1; 7 nucleotides align to TRBD2. TRBV5-3 is filed as an ORF, its function uncertain. CDR3 size: 17 residues. The ends lost 2 bases at V and 3 bases at J; junction bases unmatched: 11.

V is TRBV6-5 and J is TRBJ1-4; the match to TRBD1 covers 8 bases. CDR3 length: 14 residues. V dropped 5 bases and J dropped 1; count of bases not matched to a gene: 0. Per the germline V gene, CDR1 is MNHEY and CDR2 is SVGAGI. The CDR3 DNA is TGTGCCAGCAGTGGACAGGGAACTAATGAAAAACTGTTTTTT. It encodes CASSGQGTNEKLFF.

The chain recombines TRBV18 with TRBJ2-1, with D possibly TRBD2 on 5 matching bases. Germline-derived CDR1 and CDR2 are KGHSH and LQKENI. The CDR3 loop spans 13 amino acids. The V end was cut by 3 bases, the J end by 5 bases, with 8 bases between. CDR3 nucleotide sequence: TGTGCCAGCTCACCCGGACTCCACAATGAGCAGTTCTTC. This translates into CASSPGLHNEQFF.

The rearrangement uses TRBV6-1 and TRBJ2-5, with D uncertain. Germline lookup yields CDR1 MNHNS and CDR2 SASEGT. V was shortened by 7 bases and J by 4 bases, with 13 bases between the two germline ends. The CDR3 consists of 13 residues. CDR3 sequence (DNA): TGTGCCAGCAAAGGGCTCCCCGGAGAGACCCAGTACTTC. Residues: CASKGLPGETQYF.

The genes are TRBV5-4 and TRBJ1-5; D gene unclear. Germline loops: CDR1 SGHNT, CDR2 YYREEE (reference sequence). The V and J ends lost 2 bases and 1 base respectively, with 4 bases between them. The CDR3 has 13 amino acids. The CDR3 DNA reads TGTGCCAGCAGCTTTGGAAGCAATCAGCCCCAGCATTTT. This gives the protein CASSFGSNQPQHF.

The chain employs TRBV6-6 and TRBJ1-1, with D perhaps TRBD1 (5 bases). Germline lookup yields CDR1 MNHNY and CDR2 SVGAGI (reference sequence). CDR3 length: 13 residues. The ends were cut back, 8 bases at V and 5 bases at J, with 15 bases in the middle. CDR3 sequence: CASGGVIGTEAFF. Written as DNA, the CDR3 is TGTGCCAGCGGAGGGGTTATTGGAACTGAAGCTTTCTTT.